Sequencing of this T cell receptor beta chain was carried out in a study of vaccination effects on CD4 cells after COVID-19. Remarks on this clone: Antigen: not known.

At the end of 10 days of culture, CD4+ T cells were isolated. On day 3 and again on day 7, half the medium was replaced with IL-2 medium. The protocol was immunoSEQ multiplex PCR, while the TCRdb copy is restricted to in-frame clones and leaves out a portion. The data show 50,000 to 60,000 clones, 65% to 80% seen once. The CDR3 is 15 amino acids. Germline V CDR1 and CDR2: SGHNT, YENEEA. Trimming removed 1 base from V and 5 bases from J, with 14 bases in between. The TCR was taken from a human donor who received a COVID-19 vaccine. Sample: CD4+ T cells from PBMCs cultured without peptide, taken before COVID-19 vaccination. V usage is TRBV11-3 and J usage is TRBJ2-5; perhaps TRBD1 as D (6 bases). The DNA for the CDR3 is TGTGCCAGCAGCTTAGGAGGGGGTTCCGGCGAGACCCAGTACTTC. Amino acid sequence: CASSLGGGSGETQYF.